This TCR beta chain stems from a study of blood T cell repertoires in COVID-19 (dated by TCRdb to the early 2020s). Looking at the study overall: Samples from collaborators originated in the United States, Italy and Spain and spanned both the acute and convalescent phases of COVID-19. The prospective study material was composed of cDNA or gDNA derived from T cells, B-cell-depleted T cells, or PBMCs. Subjects who had been exposed to COVID-19, were actively infected with it, or had recovered from it provided the deeply sampled blood TCRbeta repertoires that made up the dataset. The repertoires were made available in a free public database intended to serve as a resource for research on the immune response to SARS-CoV-2. The samples were drawn from two sources: the first 160 participants of the ongoing ImmuneRACE study, and some 1,300 subjects contributed by 6 global collaborators. The sample metadata nearly always contained a de-identified subject ID, COVID-19 status, age in years and sex. Where available, HLA class I and class II types were obtained from metadata supplied by the sample provider rather than from assay-based typing. Paper-wide results and their limitations: How much clinical and demographic metadata was included differed by source and by participant, and the metadata was provided uncurated.

At one collaborating source in Seattle, patients were enrolled during active infection and were followed longitudinally through the course of disease. Collaborating institutions collected whole blood in K2EDTA tubes following their own protocols. For TCRbeta analysis, collaborators shipped samples as frozen whole blood, isolated PBMCs, or DNA extracted from either of those sample types. In this sample, this clone turned up once. Its antigen remains undetermined. Base qualities are not at hand, and no much larger clone is one base apart. TCRbeta CDR3 regions were amplified from genomic DNA by means of the immunoSEQ Assay, a bias-controlled multiplex PCR. From the authors' description of their analysis: The number of nucleated cells in each sample was estimated from the amplification of reference gene primers within the assay. Sequence reads were collapsed and filtered to measure the absolute abundance of every unique TCRbeta CDR3 rearrangement. For each sample, productive Simpson clonality was calculated by taking the square root of Simpson's diversity index across productive rearrangements. TCRdb retrieved this table from immuneACCESS and kept in-frame rearrangements only. Not all clones are present; in checked studies, unresolved V genes account for under half, and no reason is known for the remainder. That table furnishes V, J and clone size, whereas the DNA furnished D and trimming. Within this sample are about 200,000 clones, with 82% of them counted one time only. The ten largest clones add up to around 8% of the sample.

V is trimmed back by 3 bases and J by 3 bases, and the junction contains 6 bases that no gene match accounts for. The CDR3 starts with the cysteine, ends with the phenylalanine, and has 15 residues. Of the read, only the CDR3 DNA is kept; its 45 bases are in frame from base 1. As encoded in the germline V gene, CDR1 is SGHDT while CDR2 is YYEEEE. In this chain, TRBV5-6 is recombined with TRBJ1-2; 9 bases in between match TRBD1. This sequence was found in a woman older than 75 with COVID-19, enrolled during active disease. What was sequenced was peripheral blood. The CDR3 region reads CASSSGQGRHYGYTF. The nucleotide sequence is given as TGTGCCAGCAGCTCGGGACAGGGACGGCACTATGGCTACACCTTC.